The T cell receptor (beta chain) under discussion was sequenced for a study of lymphopenia after photon versus proton radiotherapy. Sequencing used immunoSEQ multiplex PCR; TCRdb keeps in-frame clones, though not all of them. Of 60,000 or so clones listed, 75% to 90% are singletons. Here the sequenced sample was peripheral blood, taken from a patient treated with photon-based radiotherapy. This receptor was taken from a man aged 40-55 years with gastric cancer.

CDR3 in DNA: TGTGCCAGCAGCGCAACCAGCGGGGGCACTGAAGCTTTCTTT. Its translation is CASSATSGGTEAFF. The chain is built from TRBV9 and TRBJ1-1, with D possibly matching TRBD1 (5 bases). Germline V gives CDR1 SGDLS, CDR2 YYNGEE. The CDR3 contains 14 residues. V was trimmed by 3 bases and J by 4 bases, leaving 13 bases between them.